Shown below are 8 T cell receptor beta chains from a single sample sequenced in a study of blood T cell repertoires in COVID-19. The method was immunoSEQ multiplex PCR; TCRdb's version includes in-frame clones alone and lacks a portion of them. Found here are roughly 250,000 clones, about 83% of them singletons; the top ten hold approximately 4%. Source material: PBMCs or T cells enriched from blood (not recorded which). Receptors were obtained from a woman between 35 and 50 years old who had been exposed to COVID-19.

This chain connects TRBV2 to TRBJ1-1, with D tentatively TRBD1 (6 bases). The V end lost 6 bases, the J end lost 1 base, and 18 bases lay between the germline ends. Germline V gene lookup returns CDR1 SNHLY and CDR2 FYNNEI. CDR3 length: 16 residues. The CDR3 protein is CASSESGGLPNTEAFF. In DNA, the CDR3 is TGTGCCAGCAGCGAGTCGGGGGGGCTCCCGAACACTGAAGCTTTCTTT.

DNA of the CDR3: TGTGCCAGCAGCGTACAGACAGGGAAAAACTACGAGCAGTACTTC. Translation gives CASSVQTGKNYEQYF. The chain joins TRBV11-3 to TRBJ2-7, with 7 positions matching TRBD1. CDR3 length: 15 residues. Germline lookup yields CDR1 SGHNT and CDR2 YENEEA. V shed 5 bases, J shed 3 bases, and the junction held 10 bases outside the gene matches.

This chain joins TRBV11-1 and TRBJ1-2, with unresolved D. This CDR3 has 16 residues. Germline assignment: CDR1 SGHAT and CDR2 FQDESV (reference sequence). Deletions cut 5 bases from V and 4 bases from J, with 20 bases between. For the CDR3, the DNA is TGTGCCAGCAGCCCCTTGAGCTCAGGAACACTCTATGGCTACACCTTC. Protein sequence: CASSPLSSGTLYGYTF.

The rearrangement uses TRBV7-2 and TRBJ1-1; D is possibly TRBD1 (6 bases). Trimming cost V 2 bases and J 6 bases, with 10 bases left between them. The CDR3 consists of 13 residues. The germline gives CDR1 SGHTA, CDR2 FQGNSA. CDR3 sequence: CASSLNTGSEAFF. The CDR3 nucleotides read TGTGCCAGCAGCTTAAATACAGGGTCTGAAGCTTTCTTT.

The chain is built from TRBV5-1 and TRBJ1-4; D gene uncertain. V lost 5 bases and J lost 3, with 8 bases in between. The germline V gene encodes CDR1 SGHRS and CDR2 YFSETQ. CDR3 length: 13 amino acids. CDR3 region: CASSSGANEKLFF. The DNA for the CDR3 is TGCGCCAGCAGTTCTGGAGCTAATGAAAAACTGTTTTTT.

DNA for the CDR3: TGTGCCAGCACCCTGGTGGAGGGCTGGTCACCCCTCCACTTT. Encoded protein: CASTLVEGWSPLHF. The V gene is TRBV6-6, the J gene TRBJ1-6; D remains unclear. The germline V gene encodes CDR1 MNHNY and CDR2 SVGAGI (reference sequence). V was pared by 7 bases and J by 10 bases, with 17 bases between. CDR3 length equals 14 residues.

V gene TRBV19 combines with J gene TRBJ1-1, with TRBD1 matching over 10 bases. Trimming took 5 bases from V and 8 from J; bases not matched to a gene: 8. CDR1 and CDR2 from the germline V gene are LNHDA and SQIVND (reference sequence). This CDR3 comprises 14 residues. Here the CDR3 reads CASSPRTGGGEAFF. In DNA, the CDR3 is TGTGCCAGTAGTCCGAGGACAGGGGGAGGCGAAGCTTTCTTT.

CDR3: CASSLVDTHYGYTF. The CDR3 nucleotides read TGTGCCAGCAGCTTAGTTGACACCCACTATGGCTACACCTTC. The chain couples TRBV7-2 to TRBJ1-2; D not certain. Germline values: CDR1 SGHTA, CDR2 FQGNSA. The V gene lost 1 base and the J gene lost 3 bases, with 9 bases spanning the gap. CDR3 size: 14 residues.